Below, one T cell receptor beta chain is given with its context. TCRdb's table, derived via immunoSEQ multiplex PCR, lists solely in-frame clones and lacks some. The sample includes some 99,000 clones, around 72% of them seen just once. This sample is drawn from a study of blood T cell repertoires in COVID-19. Overall study: Material from acute and convalescent COVID-19 was sourced from the United States, Italy and Spain.

Sequencing was done on a sample of peripheral blood. The source of this sequence is a man in his 70s with acute or convalescent COVID-19.

In DNA, the CDR3 is TGCGCCAGCAGTGTGGGAGGGCCCGGAGTGACCGGGGAGCTGTTTTTT. Translation gives CASSVGGPGVTGELFF. J is TRBJ2-2 and V is TRBV10-2; 7 bases line up with TRBD2. This CDR3 has 16 residues. The germline gives CDR1 WSHSY, CDR2 SAAADI. Trimming at V came to 4 bases and at J to 5 bases, leaving 10 bases not matched to a gene.